This T cell receptor (beta chain) came from a study of human T cells and chemical hapten exposure. Regarding the study as a whole: The study found expanded TCRs formed significantly more large CDR3 similarity clusters than controls. Patch test score was positively correlated with the counts of TCRs that had expanded at PT1.

This clonotype appeared a few times. Its cognate antigen is unknown. Unique molecular identifiers were affixed to discrete cDNA molecules within the library. In TCRdb, the RACE reads were re-called with MiXCR into one record per CDR3 protein. The repertoire holds around 74,000 distinct CDR3 sequences, around a third seen once, with around 8.9% in the top ten. Time point specified: patch test 1, 2 weeks after DPC sensitization. Treatment given: therapeutic diphenylcyclopropenone sensitization with weekly scalp DPC. CDR1 and CDR2 from the germline V gene are MNHEY and SMNVEV (reference sequence). V dropped 3 bases and J dropped 11 bases, with 17 bases sitting between them. This CDR3 region has 13 residues.

The clonotype was recovered from a man aged 35 to 55 with alopecia areata. Some clones in this sample may be carry-over from other donors' samples. The source was whole blood, collected in connection with sensitization to the hapten diphenylcyclopropenone (DPC). The J gene is TRBJ2-7, the V gene TRBV27; possibly TRBD1 for D (6 bases). In DNA, the CDR3 is TGTGCCAGCAGTTTTCCAGGGGCCGGATGGGAGTACTTC. The encoded protein is CASSFPGAGWEYF.